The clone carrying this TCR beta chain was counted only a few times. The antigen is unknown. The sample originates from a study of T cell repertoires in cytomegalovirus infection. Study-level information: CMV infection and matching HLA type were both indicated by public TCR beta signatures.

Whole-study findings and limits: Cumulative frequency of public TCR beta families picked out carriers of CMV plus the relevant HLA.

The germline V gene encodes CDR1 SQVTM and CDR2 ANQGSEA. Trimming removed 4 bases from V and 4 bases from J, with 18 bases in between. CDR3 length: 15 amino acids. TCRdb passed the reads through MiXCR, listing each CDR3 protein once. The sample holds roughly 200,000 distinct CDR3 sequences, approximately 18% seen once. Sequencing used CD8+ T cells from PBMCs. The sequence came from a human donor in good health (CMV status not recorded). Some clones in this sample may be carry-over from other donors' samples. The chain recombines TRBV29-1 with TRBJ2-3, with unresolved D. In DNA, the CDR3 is TGCAGCGTTGTGTTCGAAGTCCGAGGCGCAGATACGCAGTATTTT. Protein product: CSVVFEVRGADTQYF.